This TCR beta chain was identified in a study of T cells in Graves' hyperthyroidism and ophthalmopathy (dated by TCRdb to between 2018 and 2021). About the study as a whole: Peripheral blood samples were taken at initial diagnosis, before any treatment was given. Once sampling was done, hyperthyroidism patients were given methimazole at a starting dose of 30 mg daily, whereas ophthalmopathy patients were given high-dose intravenous methylprednisolone. The 100 discovery patients were randomly split 7:3 into training and test sets. The paper describes TCR Vbeta CDR3 sequencing of 135 peripheral blood samples, made up of fewer than 50 ophthalmopathy patients, roughly 72 hyperthyroidism patients and some 17 progressor patients. TCR V-J signatures able to tell the groups apart were searched for in a discovery cohort of some 97 patients, of whom around 42 had Graves' ophthalmopathy and about 60 had stable Graves' hyperthyroidism. In addition, the study compared T-cell repertoires in thyroid tissue and in blood from six Graves' hyperthyroidism patients. An independent validation cohort of around 20 hyperthyroidism patients and about 16 patients who later progressed to ophthalmopathy tested prospective prediction of ophthalmopathy. The paper's findings and limits, for the study overall: In validation, progression to ophthalmopathy was predicted by the model with 70% to 71% sensitivity and roughly 76% specificity, a median of 6.5 months before onset. Blood samples also contained most of the expanded thyroid clonotypes (frequency above 0.001), which suggests that blood repertoires may reflect thyroid immune responses. A model built on a 13 V-J signature distinguished ophthalmopathy from stable hyperthyroidism, reaching 85% to 90% sensitivity and about 81% specificity in cross-validation and 80%/75% in testing. No statistical method was used to fix the sample size in advance, and group allocation was not hidden from the investigators.

The TCR beta CDR3 regions were amplified from the RNA transcripts. The TCR CDR3 was subjected to a first round of RT-PCR using the HTBI primer set and the Qiagen OneStep RT-PCR kit. Libraries were constructed in a second round of multiplex PCR, after which size selection and purification were performed. Libraries were sequenced paired-end with 100 bp reads on an Illumina HiSeq2000. As for the authors' bioinformatics: SOAPnuke was used to process the raw data, removing reads that contained adapters or uncalled bases, had a mean Phred below 15, or lacked an exact match to the constant primer or identifier. High-quality paired reads were merged with COPE v1.2.5, and unique nucleotide sequences were defined as clonotypes. Clonotypes were aligned to IMGT TRBV, TRBD and TRBJ reference segments using MiTCR v1.1. Only V-J combinations with frequency above 0.0001, covering 99% to 99.2% of repertoires, were analysed. A TCS score was defined as the ratio between F50 (clonal expansion) and ExV (chaos), using BLOSUM62-based TCRdist between CDR3 peptides within each V-J. Welch's t-statistics and random forest reduced around 510 V-J features to roughly 13, which were used in a naive Bayes classifier (R e1071). The raw public data were reprocessed by TCRdb itself: fastp quality trimming at Q25, MiXCR clonotype calling, in-frame beta chains only. Rows are combined by CDR3 protein, so each entry shows the most common genes and DNA. The V and J calls here are based on TCRdb, not the publication. Across this sample there are roughly 510,000 distinct CDR3 sequences, with around 21% seen only once. Of the sample, about 26% is held by the ten largest clones.

The CDR3, from cysteine to phenylalanine, totals 15 residues. The DNA shown is the 45-base CDR3, in frame from base 1. Trimming takes 6 bases from V and 6 bases from J, and the germline ends sit 20 bases apart. CDR1 and CDR2 are read off the germline V gene as MGHDK and SYGVNS. Stable Graves' hyperthyroidism was defined as no progression to ophthalmopathy during 18 months of follow-up. Hyperthyroidism patients were newly diagnosed, with disease duration under 2 months, and aged 18 to 65 years. The study excluded patients with uncontrolled infections, other autoimmune diseases, pregnancy or lactation. Diagnoses relied on clinical symptoms, serum thyroxine and TRAb, thyroid ultrasound and orbital computed tomography. Ficoll-Paque density gradient centrifugation was used to isolate PBMCs from approximately 11 ml of fresh peripheral blood. Total RNA was extracted with Trizol reagent, and quality was checked on an Agilent 2100 Bioanalyzer.

As concerns this clonotype: What antigen it recognizes has not been identified. No quality values exist for individual bases; no much larger clone is one base distant.

What was sequenced was blood. The clonotype originates from a man aged 18-30 years with Graves' hyperthyroidism. The sequence is built from TRBV25-1 and TRBJ1-1; the D segment could be TRBD1, given 6 matching bases. CDR3 region: CASRSSGGGFAEAFF. The bases read TGTGCCAGCAGAAGTTCGGGGGGCGGTTTCGCTGAAGCTTTCTTT.